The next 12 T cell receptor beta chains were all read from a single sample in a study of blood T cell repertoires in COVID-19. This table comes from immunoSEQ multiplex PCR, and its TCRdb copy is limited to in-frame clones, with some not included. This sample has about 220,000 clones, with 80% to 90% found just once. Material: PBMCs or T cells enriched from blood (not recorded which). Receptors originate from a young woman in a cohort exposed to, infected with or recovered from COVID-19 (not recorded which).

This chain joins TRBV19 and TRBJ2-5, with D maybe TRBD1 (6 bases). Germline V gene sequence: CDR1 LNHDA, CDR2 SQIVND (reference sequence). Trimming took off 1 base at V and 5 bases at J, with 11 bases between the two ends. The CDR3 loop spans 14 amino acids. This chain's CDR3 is CASSIGTGTETQYF. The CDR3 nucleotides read TGTGCCAGTAGTATAGGAACAGGGACGGAGACCCAGTACTTC.

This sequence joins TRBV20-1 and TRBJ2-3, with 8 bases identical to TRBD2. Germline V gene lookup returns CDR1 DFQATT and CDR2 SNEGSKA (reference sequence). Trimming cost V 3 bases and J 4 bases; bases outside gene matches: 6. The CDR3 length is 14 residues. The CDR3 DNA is TGCAGTGCTAGTTTACGGGGGGGTTCAGATACGCAGTATTTT. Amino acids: CSASLRGGSDTQYF.

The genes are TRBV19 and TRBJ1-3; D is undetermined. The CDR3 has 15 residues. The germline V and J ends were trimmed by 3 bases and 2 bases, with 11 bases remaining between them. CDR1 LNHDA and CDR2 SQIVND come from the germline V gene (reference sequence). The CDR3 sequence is CASSIGHMAGNTIYF. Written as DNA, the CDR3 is TGTGCCAGTAGTATTGGGCACATGGCTGGAAACACCATATATTTT. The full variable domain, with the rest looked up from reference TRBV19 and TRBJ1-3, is DGGITQSPKYLFRKEGQNVTLSCEQNLNHDAMYWYRQDPGQGLRLIYYSQIVNDFQKGDIAEGYSVSREKKESFPLTVTSAQKNPTAFYLCASSIGHMAGNTIYFGEGSWLTVV.

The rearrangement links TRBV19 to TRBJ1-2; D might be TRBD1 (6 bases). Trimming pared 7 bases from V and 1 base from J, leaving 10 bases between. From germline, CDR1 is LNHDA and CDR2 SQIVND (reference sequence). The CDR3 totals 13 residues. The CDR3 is CASNVGGNYGYTF. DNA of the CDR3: TGTGCCAGTAATGTAGGGGGTAACTATGGCTACACCTTC.

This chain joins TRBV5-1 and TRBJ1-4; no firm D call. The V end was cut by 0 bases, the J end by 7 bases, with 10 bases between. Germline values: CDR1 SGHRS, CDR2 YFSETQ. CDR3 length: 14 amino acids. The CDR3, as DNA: TGCGCCAGCAGCTTGGGCCAGGTCCCTGAAAAACTGTTTTTT. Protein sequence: CASSLGQVPEKLFF.

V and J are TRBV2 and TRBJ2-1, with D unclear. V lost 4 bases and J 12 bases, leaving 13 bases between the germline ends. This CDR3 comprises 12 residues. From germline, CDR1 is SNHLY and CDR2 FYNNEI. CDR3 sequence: CASSATAVGQFF. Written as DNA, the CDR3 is TGTGCCAGCAGTGCGACTGCGGTGGGGCAGTTCTTC.

The CDR3 is CARSLLAGPGVRTEAFF. The CDR3 nucleotides are TGTGCCAGAAGCTTGTTAGCGGGGCCCGGAGTCCGCACTGAAGCTTTCTTT. J is TRBJ1-1 and V is TRBV5-3; a possible D gene is TRBD1 (5 bases). TRBV5-3 is labeled an ORF, and its function is uncertain. The CDR3 sequence is 17 residues long. Trimming cost V 1 base and J 4 bases, with 20 bases left between them.

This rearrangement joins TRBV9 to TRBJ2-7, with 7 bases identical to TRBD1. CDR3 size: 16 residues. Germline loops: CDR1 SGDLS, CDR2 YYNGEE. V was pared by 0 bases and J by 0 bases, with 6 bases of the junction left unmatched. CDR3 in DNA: TGTGCCAGCAGCGTAGGGGTCACAGGGGCCTCCTACGAGCAGTACTTC. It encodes CASSVGVTGASYEQYF.

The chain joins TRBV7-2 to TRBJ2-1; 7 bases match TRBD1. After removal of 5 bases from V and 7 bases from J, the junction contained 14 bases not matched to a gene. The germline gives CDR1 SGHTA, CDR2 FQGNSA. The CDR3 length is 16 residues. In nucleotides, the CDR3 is TGTGCCAGCAGCGATCGACAGGGCCGCTATGCTAATGAGCAGTTCTTC. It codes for CASSDRQGRYANEQFF.

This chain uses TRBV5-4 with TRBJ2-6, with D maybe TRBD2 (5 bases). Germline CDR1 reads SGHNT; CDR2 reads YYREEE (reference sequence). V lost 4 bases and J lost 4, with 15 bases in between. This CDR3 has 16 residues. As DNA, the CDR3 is TGTGCCAGCAGCCGGGCGGGTTTGAGCGGGGCCAACGTCCTGACTTTC. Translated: CASSRAGLSGANVLTF.

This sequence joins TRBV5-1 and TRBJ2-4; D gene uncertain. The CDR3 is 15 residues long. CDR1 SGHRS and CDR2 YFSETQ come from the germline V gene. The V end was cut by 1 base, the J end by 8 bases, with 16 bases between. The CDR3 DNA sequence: TGCGCCAGCAGCTTGCGCGACAATCCTGTCGACATTCAGTACTTC. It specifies CASSLRDNPVDIQYF.

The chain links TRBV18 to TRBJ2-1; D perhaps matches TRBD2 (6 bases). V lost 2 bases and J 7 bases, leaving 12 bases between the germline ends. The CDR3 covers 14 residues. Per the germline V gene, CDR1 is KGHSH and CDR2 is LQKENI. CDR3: CASSPTGVGNEQFF. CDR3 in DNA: TGTGCCAGCTCACCAACGGGAGTTGGTAATGAGCAGTTCTTC.